The subject of this entry is one T cell receptor (beta chain). Its antigen remains undetermined. No qualities accompany the bases; no much larger clone lies one base away. The data stem from a study of PD-1 blockade in classical Hodgkin lymphoma (dated by TCRdb to 2018 to 2020). Regarding the complete study: Nivolumab dosing was 3 mg/kg intravenously every 2 weeks, continuing until either disease progression or unacceptable toxicity. The study used CyTOF and TCR beta sequencing to define a peripheral blood immune signature of response to PD-1 blockade in classical Hodgkin lymphoma.

Genomic DNA was extracted with the Qiagen DNeasy kit from unsorted PBMCs and from negatively selected CD4+ and CD8+ fractions. TCR beta CDR3 regions were subjected to amplification by immunoSEQ multiplex PCR with primers that anneal to V and J segments. Amplification bias was minimized using a synthetic immune receptor repertoire, and residual bias was removed computationally after sequencing. On the authors' methods: Custom Python scripts were used to quantify repertoire diversity as the Shannon entropy index. Unsorted, CD4+ and CD8+ repertoires were analyzed separately, except in combined analyses where CD4+ and CD8+ sequences were merged in silico. A clone counted as expanded when the clone's frequency after treatment rose at least 2-fold relative to C1D1, and clones undetected at baseline were given a pseudocount of 0.5. Clones with 0 or 1 copy at C1D1 were classified as singleton clones, and clones with 2 or more copies were classified as non-singleton clones. By matching protein sequences in sorted samples from the same patient, clones expanded in unsorted samples were annotated as CD4+, CD8+ or unknown. Diversity changes from C1D1 to C4D1 were tested in paired samples using Wilcoxon tests. This immuneACCESS table, as held by TCRdb, lists in-frame sequences with V and J called but not all clones. Of the missing ones, under half trace to an unresolved V gene in checked studies; the others have no known cause. V and J calls and clone size follow that table, whereas D and trimming were derived from the DNA. The sample contains about 24,000 clones, roughly 80% of them found a single time. 6.2% of the sample is in the top ten clones.

The cysteine opens and the phenylalanine closes a CDR3 of 15 amino acids. Of the read, only the CDR3 DNA is kept; its 45 bases are in frame from base 1. CDR1 and CDR2 are drawn from the germline V gene: SNHLY, FYNNEI. Germline trimming amounts to 4 bases on V and 6 bases on J, with 11 as the count of junction bases outside the gene matches. Interpreted using the paper, the time point label stands for: cycle 4 day 1 (C4D1), after around six weeks of nivolumab. Every trial patient had relapsed following autologous stem cell transplantation, and prior brentuximab vedotin exposure was what differed among cohorts A, B and C. The trial cohort comprised some 60 patients with relapsed/refractory classical Hodgkin lymphoma whose best overall responses were complete response, partial response or progressive disease. Single-agent nivolumab was administered to trial patients in the multi-cohort phase II CheckMate 205 trial. An independent review committee assessed best overall response by applying the 2007 International Working Group response criteria. PBMCs from the trial were collected at three points: immediately before nivolumab initiation (C1D1), and during therapy at cycle 2 day 1 and cycle 4 day 1. Peripheral blood was collected in 8 mL Vacutainer Cell Preparation Tubes, from which PBMCs were isolated by centrifugation and then cryopreserved.

Findings and caveats that apply to the study as a whole: Trial patients with a complete response had baseline diversity similar to that of newly diagnosed patients, while partial responders and progressors had significantly lower diversity. Patients starting nivolumab less than 1 year after ASCT had lower diversity and were excluded from later analyses to avoid confounding by immune reconstitution. The study was limited to a single clinical trial cohort, and causes of repertoire differences, possibly disease activity or prior therapy, remained undefined. Newly diagnosed patients were reported to have lower baseline TCR diversity than healthy donors, and relapsed/refractory patients were reported to have lower baseline TCR diversity still. A significant rise by C4D1 was seen in CD4+ but not CD8+ TCR diversity (p=0.0027 vs p=0.16), with the rise being most apparent in complete responders (p=0.02).

Here the chain combines TRBV2 and TRBJ1-1; 7 bases in between match TRBD1. The material was peripheral blood mononuclear cells (PBMCs), obtained before the fourth cycle of nivolumab. This TCR was sampled from a human donor with classical Hodgkin lymphoma. The DNA is TGTGCCAGCAGTGCAGGGGGGACGGCCGCCGCTGAAGCTTTCTTT. It specifies CASSAGGTAAAEAFF. Beyond the CDR3, the reference TRBV2 and TRBJ1-1 genes provide the residues; the full variable domain reads: EPEVTQTPSHQVTQMGQEVILRCVPISNHLYFYWYRQILGQKVEFLVSFYNNEISEKSEIFDDQFSVERPDGSNFTLKIRSTKLEDSAMYFCASSAGGTAAAEAFFGQGTRLTVV.